This T cell receptor beta chain was documented in a study of PD-1 blockade in classical Hodgkin lymphoma. General observations from the study: Patients with an early start, nivolumab under 1 year after ASCT, were excluded.

TCRdb's copy holds only in-frame clones and misses some; the assay was immunoSEQ multiplex PCR. The sample lists more than 40,000 clones, 65% to 85% occurring once. All patients relapsed after autologous stem cell transplantation, and brentuximab vedotin exposure varied. Turning to this clone: The antigen is undetermined.

V shed 7 bases and J 4 bases; nucleotides not matched to a gene: 3. Germline values: CDR1 SEHNR, CDR2 FQNEAQ (reference sequence). The CDR3 loop spans 15 amino acids. The rearrangement joins TRBV7-9 to TRBJ2-3; 15 bases are shared with TRBD2. The clonotype was recovered from a human donor with classical Hodgkin lymphoma. Specimen: peripheral blood mononuclear cells (PBMCs), collected before the second cycle of nivolumab. This chain's CDR3 is CASTRTSGGADTQYF. The DNA of the CDR3 is TGTGCCAGCACCAGGACTAGCGGGGGGGCAGATACGCAGTATTTT. The full variable domain, rest sourced from reference TRBV7-9 and TRBJ2-3, is DTGVSQNPRHKITKRGQNVTFRCDPISEHNRLYWYRQTLGQGPEFLTYFQNEAQLEKSRLLSDRFSAERPKGSFSTLEIQRTEQGDSAMYLCASTRTSGGADTQYFGPGTRLTVL.